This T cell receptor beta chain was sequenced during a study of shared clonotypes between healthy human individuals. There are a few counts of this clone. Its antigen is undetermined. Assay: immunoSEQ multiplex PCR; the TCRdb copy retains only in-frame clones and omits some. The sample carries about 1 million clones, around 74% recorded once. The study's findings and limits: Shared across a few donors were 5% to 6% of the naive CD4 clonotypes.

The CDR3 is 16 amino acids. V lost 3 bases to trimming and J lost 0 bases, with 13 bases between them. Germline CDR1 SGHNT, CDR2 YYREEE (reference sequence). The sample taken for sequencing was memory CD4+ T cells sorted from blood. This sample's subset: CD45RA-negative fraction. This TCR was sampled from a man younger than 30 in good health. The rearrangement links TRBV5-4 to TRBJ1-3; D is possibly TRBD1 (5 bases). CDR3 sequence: CASSSRDQSSGNTIYF. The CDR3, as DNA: TGTGCCAGCAGCTCCCGGGACCAATCCTCTGGAAACACCATATATTTT.